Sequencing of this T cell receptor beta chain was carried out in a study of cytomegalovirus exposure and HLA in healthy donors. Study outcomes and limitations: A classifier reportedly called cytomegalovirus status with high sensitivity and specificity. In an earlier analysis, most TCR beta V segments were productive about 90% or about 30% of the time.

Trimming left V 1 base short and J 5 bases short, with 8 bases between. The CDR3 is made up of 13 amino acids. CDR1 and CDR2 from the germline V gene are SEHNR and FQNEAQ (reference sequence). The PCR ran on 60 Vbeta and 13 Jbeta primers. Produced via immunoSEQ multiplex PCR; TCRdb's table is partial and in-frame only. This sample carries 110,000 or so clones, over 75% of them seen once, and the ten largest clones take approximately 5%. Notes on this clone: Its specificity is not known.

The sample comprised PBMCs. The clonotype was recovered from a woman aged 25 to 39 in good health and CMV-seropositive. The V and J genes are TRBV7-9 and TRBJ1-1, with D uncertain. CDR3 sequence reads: CASSLDGETEAFF. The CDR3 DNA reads TGTGCCAGCAGCTTAGACGGTGAGACTGAAGCTTTCTTT. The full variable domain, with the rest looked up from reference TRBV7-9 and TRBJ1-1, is DTGVSQNPRHKITKRGQNVTFRCDPISEHNRLYWYRQTLGQGPEFLTYFQNEAQLEKSRLLSDRFSAERPKGSFSTLEIQRTEQGDSAMYLCASSLDGETEAFFGQGTRLTVV.